These 23 T cell receptor beta chains were sequenced from one sample in a study of metastatic and nonmetastatic thyroid tumors. TCRdb reprocessed the PCR reads using MiXCR. Among some 15,000 clones listed, roughly 21% were seen once. Every patient was untreated before thyroid surgery. The sequenced sample was tumor tissue. These TCRs come from a female donor with papillary thyroid cancer or a benign thyroid nodule (not recorded which). Some clones in this sample may be carry-over from other donors' samples.

The genes are TRBV7-8 and TRBJ1-1, with D maybe TRBD1 (5 bases). The CDR3 runs to 15 residues. Germline CDR1 reads SGHVS; CDR2 reads FQNEAQ. The V end was cut by 3 bases, the J end by 1 base, with 12 bases between. CDR3: CASSFGLGPNTEAFF. CDR3 DNA sequence: TGTGCCAGCAGCTTCGGCTTGGGGCCGAACACTGAAGCTTTCTTT.

This clone appeared a single time. This chain links TRBV7-2 with TRBJ2-5, with 7 bases lining up with TRBD1. This CDR3 is 13 amino acids long. V dropped 4 bases and J dropped 4; count of bases not matched to a gene: 3. Germline V CDR1 and CDR2: SGHTA, FQGNSA. The CDR3 protein is CASSSGQAETQYF. Written as DNA, the CDR3 is TGTGCCAGCAGCTCTGGACAGGCAGAGACCCAGTACTTC.

This clone is categorized as medium-sized. The chain combines TRBV10-2 with TRBJ1-4; no clear D. Germline-derived CDR1 and CDR2 are WSHSY and SAAADI. V was trimmed by 2 bases and J by 7 bases, leaving 8 bases between them. This CDR3 is 13 amino acids long. CDR3 nucleotide sequence: TGCGCCAGCAGTGAGAATTCGGCTGAAAAACTGTTTTTT. Amino acid sequence: CASSENSAEKLFF.

This sequence joins TRBV30 and TRBJ1-5, with D possibly matching TRBD1 (6 bases). Per the germline V gene, CDR1 is GTSNPN and CDR2 is SVGIG (reference sequence). This CDR3 is built from 14 residues. Trimming shortened V by 0 bases and J by 5 bases, and 11 bases separated the two germline ends. CDR3 nucleotides: TGTGCCTGGAGTGTTGGGGGGCTAGATCAGCCCCAGCATTTT. Encoded protein: CAWSVGGLDQPQHF.

This clone has a count of ten or more. The chain combines TRBV20-1 with TRBJ2-1; D call uncertain. Germline CDR1 DFQATT, CDR2 SNEGSKA (reference sequence). Trimming took 6 bases from V and 7 from J, leaving 10 bases between them. The CDR3 has 11 amino acids. The CDR3 DNA follows: TGCAGTGCGATTACTCTTAATGAGCAGTTCTTC. This gives the protein CSAITLNEQFF.

The table lists this clone with many counts. This chain connects TRBV11-2 to TRBJ2-3, with unresolved D. Per germline, CDR1 SGHAT and CDR2 FQNNGV. The CDR3 totals 14 residues. The V end was cut by 5 bases, the J end by 3 bases, with 12 bases between. Here the CDR3 DNA reads TGTGCCAGCAGCCTATTAATGGGGACAGATACGCAGTATTTT. This sequence encodes CASSLLMGTDTQYF.

This clone has a handful of counts. One junction end does not reproduce the germline sequence, and a read error may be involved. The chain recombines TRBV6-1 with TRBJ2-2, with 12 bases that match TRBD2. Germline CDR1 is MNHNS and CDR2 is SASEGT. This CDR3 is built from 14 residues. CDR3 sequence: CATSTSGGTGELFF. The CDR3 nucleotides are TGTGCCACCTCGACTAGCGGGGGCACCGGTGAGCTGTTTTTT.

This clone is medium-sized by share. The chain recombines TRBV19 with TRBJ2-5; 7 bases are a match to TRBD1. Germline V CDR1 and CDR2: LNHDA, SQIVND (reference sequence). This CDR3 is 12 amino acids long. With V trimmed by 10 bases and J by 0 bases, 2 bases remained unmatched. CDR3 bases: TGTGCCACGGACAGGTACCAAGAGACCCAGTACTTC. Translation: CATDRYQETQYF.

The V gene is TRBV5-1, the J gene TRBJ2-7; 10 bases line up with TRBD2. This CDR3 spans 15 amino acids. With 2 bases clipped from V and 0 bases from J, the junction kept 2 bases outside the gene matches. Germline values: CDR1 SGHRS, CDR2 YFSETQ. The chain's CDR3 is CASSFASGSSYEQYF. CDR3 coding DNA: TGCGCCAGCAGCTTCGCTAGCGGGAGCTCCTACGAGCAGTACTTC.

This clone was seen a single time. CDR3 in DNA: TGTGCCAGCAGCTGGGGACAGGGGGCCGCCTACGAGCAGTACTTC. Its translation: CASSWGQGAAYEQYF. The chain is built from TRBV7-2 and TRBJ2-7; 12 bases match TRBD1. The CDR3 has 15 residues. Germline V gene lookup returns CDR1 SGHTA and CDR2 FQGNSA. The ends lost 4 bases at V and 2 bases at J; junction bases unmatched: 3.

This clone was seen ten or more times. V usage is TRBV29-1 and J usage is TRBJ1-5; 9 bases line up with TRBD1. Germline CDR1 and CDR2: SQVTM and ANQGSEA. The V segment lost 4 bases and the J segment 6 bases; nucleotides outside the gene matches: 4. The CDR3 is 13 amino acids. For the CDR3, the DNA is TGCAGCGTTGGGACAGGGGACGGTCAGCCCCAGCATTTT. Translating it yields CSVGTGDGQPQHF.

Many counts were recorded for this clone. The V call is TRBV29-1, the J call TRBJ2-3; 7 nucleotides align to TRBD2. V gave up 6 bases and J gave up 10 bases; unmatched junction bases: 16. CDR3 length equals 14 residues. CDR1 is SQVTM and CDR2 is ANQGSEA in the germline V gene. CDR3 region: CSVGSGLTGYAQYF. As DNA, the CDR3 is TGCAGCGTAGGATCGGGACTAACAGGATACGCGCAGTATTTT.

The chain uses TRBV5-1 and TRBJ1-6; D not resolved. V lost 0 bases, J lost 7 bases, and 8 bases lay in between. Germline V gene sequence: CDR1 SGHRS, CDR2 YFSETQ. The CDR3 sequence is 14 residues long. CDR3 protein: CASSLDVGNSPLHF. The CDR3 nucleotides read TGCGCCAGCAGCTTGGACGTCGGGAATTCACCCCTCCACTTT.

About this clone itself: Other DNA sequences in this specimen translate into the identical CDR3. V is TRBV6-1 and J is TRBJ2-7; D possibly corresponds to TRBD2 (5 bases). The CDR3 is 15 residues long. V shed 4 bases and J shed 5 bases, with 18 bases lying between them. CDR1 MNHNS and CDR2 SASEGT come from the germline V gene. The CDR3 sequence is CASSGALAGFHEQYF. In DNA, the CDR3 is TGTGCCAGCAGTGGTGCGCTAGCTGGGTTCCACGAGCAGTACTTC.

Comment on this clone: A junction end diverges from the germline sequence, so it may reflect a read error. The chain links TRBV6-2 or TRBV6-3 to TRBJ1-1; D ambiguous. CDR3 length: 12 amino acids. Germline CDR1 MNHEY, CDR2 SVGEGT. CDR3 in amino acids: CACSTGNTEAFF. CDR3 coding DNA: TGTGCCTGCAGTACGGGGAACACTGAAGCTTTCTTT.

This clone was detected ten times or more. One end of the junction fails to match germline, which may point to a read error. The same CDR3 also results from other DNA sequences found in this sample. The chain joins TRBV4-2 to TRBJ2-1; the D gene is possibly TRBD1 (5 bases). CDR1 and CDR2 (germline): LGHNA, YNFKEQ. The length of the CDR3 is 15 residues. The CDR3 sequence is CASSQDWATRDEQFF. The CDR3 DNA reads as TGTGCCAGTAGCCAAGATTGGGCGACCAGGGATGAGCAGTTCTTC.

This chain uses TRBV20-1 with TRBJ2-5; the match to TRBD2 covers 7 bases. V lost 3 bases to trimming and J lost 5 bases; unmatched junction nucleotides: 9. CDR1 and CDR2 from the germline V gene are DFQATT and SNEGSKA (reference sequence). The CDR3 spans 14 residues. As DNA, the CDR3 is TGCAGTGCTAGTGTGGCGGGAGTAAAGGAGACCCAGTACTTC. Its translation: CSASVAGVKETQYF.

In its sample, this clone was seen a few times. The chain links TRBV6-1 to TRBJ1-5; 10 bases are shared with TRBD1. CDR1 is MNHNS, CDR2 SASEGT, per germline. The V and J ends lost 4 bases and 2 bases, in that order; junction bases with no gene match: 5. The CDR3 is 16 amino acids. In DNA form, the CDR3 reads TGTGCCAGCAGTGTAGGGACAGGGGTTGGCAATCAGCCCCAGCATTTT. Residues: CASSVGTGVGNQPQHF.

Within the sample, this clone is medium-sized. V gene TRBV3-1 combines with J gene TRBJ1-2; 8 nucleotides match TRBD1. The germline gives CDR1 LGHDT, CDR2 YNNKEL (reference sequence). The CDR3 runs to 15 residues. Unmatched junction bases numbered 9, after V lost 1 base and J lost 8 bases. CDR3 amino acids: CASSQGQDRVVGYTF. The CDR3 coding sequence is TGTGCCAGCAGCCAAGGTCAGGACAGGGTCGTAGGCTACACCTTC. The variable domain in full, with the rest retrieved from reference TRBV3-1 and TRBJ1-2, is DTAVSQTPKYLVTQMGNDKSIKCEQNLGHDTMYWYKQDSKKFLKIMFSYNNKELIINETVPNRFSPKSPDKAHLNLHINSLELGDSAVYFCASSQGQDRVVGYTFGSGTRLTVV.

The sample holds a few counts of this clone. The V call is TRBV6-5, the J call TRBJ1-2; D possibly corresponds to TRBD1 (5 bases). This CDR3 contains 13 residues. V was clipped by 4 bases and J by 5 bases, with 11 bases between them. In germline, CDR1 is MNHEY, CDR2 SVGAGI. The CDR3 nucleotides are TGTGCCAGCAGTTGGGGGACTGAGTATGGCTACACCTTC. Its translation: CASSWGTEYGYTF.

In this sample, this clone turned up a few times. This may be a read error, as it is one base from a much larger clone. The rearrangement uses TRBV7-9 and TRBJ2-7; D is ambiguous. This CDR3 has 15 residues. V dropped 7 bases and J dropped 6 bases, with 22 bases sitting between them. The V gene's germline CDR1 is SEHNR and CDR2 FQNEAQ (reference sequence). The DNA of the CDR3 is TGTGCCAGCACTCCAGGCGAACAGATCCCCCCCGAGCAGTACTTC. Protein: CASTPGEQIPPEQYF. Drawing the rest from reference TRBV7-9 and TRBJ2-7, the complete variable domain is DTGVSQNPRHKITKRGQNVTFRCDPISEHNRLYWYRQTLGQGPEFLTYFQNEAQLEKSRLLSDRFSAERPKGSFSTLEIQRTEQGDSAMYLCASTPGEQIPPEQYFGPGTRLTVT.

This clone was recorded many times. The gene calls are TRBV7-9 and TRBJ2-7, with a weak D call TRBD1 (6 bases). The CDR3 is 11 amino acids. Per germline, CDR1 SEHNR and CDR2 FQNEAQ (reference sequence). The germline V and J ends were trimmed by 6 bases and 9 bases, with 12 bases remaining between them. CDR3 sequence reads: CASSFGRGQYF. In DNA form, the CDR3 reads TGTGCCAGCAGTTTTGGCAGGGGGCAGTACTTC.

This clone is labeled as medium-sized (0.01 to 0.1%). The gene calls are TRBV12-3 or TRBV12-4 and TRBJ1-6, with 7 positions matching TRBD1. The CDR3 is made up of 15 amino acids. V dropped 5 bases and J dropped 5; count of bases not matched to a gene: 6. CDR3 DNA sequence: TGTGCCAGCAGTCCGGGACAGATCGATAATTCACCCCTCCACTTT. Its protein is CASSPGQIDNSPLHF.